This entry features one TCR beta chain sequence. Antigen: not known. V was clipped by 2 bases and J by 7 bases, with 7 bases between them. Germline V gene data show CDR1 as MDHEN and CDR2 as SYDVKM. This CDR3 region has 12 residues. Resections were taken during corrective heart surgery, and the thymus tissue came from these. This entry is derived from a study of human thymus T cells. Broader study findings: Use of V and J genes seemed skewed within the thymic and blood repertoires. Related research examined unrelated individuals and reported that their thymic repertoires overlapped highly.

The repertoire was sequenced with immunoSEQ multiplex PCR; TCRdb's copy has only in-frame clones and lacks some. The sample contains about 130,000 clones, around 94% of which appear only once. The sequenced material came from thymus tissue. The sequence derives from a boy younger than two with a congenital heart defect but otherwise immunologically healthy. This chain links TRBV28 with TRBJ2-3; the D is unclear. The CDR3, as DNA: TGTGCCAGCAGTTTAAACAAAAATACGCAGTATTTT. Its translation: CASSLNKNTQYF.